This is a list of T cell receptor beta chains from one sample in a study of blood T cell repertoires in COVID-19. The method was immunoSEQ multiplex PCR; TCRdb's version includes in-frame clones alone and lacks a portion of them. The repertoire consists of approximately 260,000 clones, with around 90% occurring once and the leading ten covering less than 2.5%. Sequencing input: peripheral blood. The receptor source for this set is a man between 50 and 59 years old with acute or convalescent COVID-19. Both conserved end residues are part of each CDR3. A D gene is named only where the DNA matches it firmly. Rows may omit the clone size; those that give it use once, few, many or a size class.

clone_size: -
v_call: TRBV15
j_call: TRBJ1-6
cdr3_length: 13
d_call: -
cdr3_nt: TGTGCCACCAGCAGAGACGGGACAACACCCCTCCACTTT
cdr3_aa: CATSRDGTTPLHF

clone_size: -
v_call: TRBV19
j_call: TRBJ2-2
cdr3_length: 15
d_call: -
cdr3_nt: TGTGCCAGTAGGGGGGCCCCCGCGAACACCGGGGAGCTGTTTTTT
cdr3_aa: CASRGAPANTGELFF

clone_size: -
v_call: TRBV7-2
j_call: TRBJ2-3
cdr3_length: 14
d_call: TRBD1
cdr3_nt: TGTGCCAGCAGCAAGGACAGGAGCACAGATACGCAGTATTTT
cdr3_aa: CASSKDRSTDTQYF

clone_size: -
v_call: TRBV5-1
j_call: TRBJ2-5
cdr3_length: 14
d_call: TRBD2
cdr3_nt: TGCGCCAGCAGTCCCGGCGGGGGTACGGAGACCCAGTACTTC
cdr3_aa: CASSPGGGTETQYF

clone_size: -
v_call: TRBV20-1
j_call: TRBJ1-1
cdr3_length: 11
d_call: -
cdr3_nt: TGCAGTGCAAACATGAACACTGAAGCTTTCTTT
cdr3_aa: CSANMNTEAFF

clone_size: once
v_call: TRBV10-3
j_call: TRBJ1-5
cdr3_length: 13
d_call: TRBD1
cdr3_nt: TGTGCCAGCTCCGGGACAGCAAATCAGCCCCAGCATTTT
cdr3_aa: CASSGTANQPQHF

clone_size: -
v_call: TRBV6-6
j_call: TRBJ1-4
cdr3_length: 15
d_call: -
cdr3_nt: TGTGCCAGCAGTTACTCTGGGGCCACCAAAGAAAAACTGTTTTTT
cdr3_aa: CASSYSGATKEKLFF

clone_size: once
v_call: TRBV9
j_call: TRBJ2-2
cdr3_length: 17
d_call: TRBD2
cdr3_nt: TGTGCCAGCAGCGTAGAGGCGGGCGGGGGGAGCACCGGGGAGCTGTTTTTT
cdr3_aa: CASSVEAGGGSTGELFF

clone_size: -
v_call: TRBV7-9
j_call: TRBJ2-6
cdr3_length: 19
d_call: TRBD1
cdr3_nt: TGTGCCAGCAGTCCCGTTTTAGGGACAGGGGGCTCTGGGGCCAACGTCCTGACTTTC
cdr3_aa: CASSPVLGTGGSGANVLTF

clone_size: -
v_call: TRBV12-3/TRBV12-4
j_call: TRBJ2-1
cdr3_length: 12
d_call: -
cdr3_nt: TGTGCCAGCAGTTTCCCCACTGGTGAGCAGTTCTTC
cdr3_aa: CASSFPTGEQFF

clone_size: -
v_call: TRBV7-9
j_call: TRBJ1-2
cdr3_length: 18
d_call: -
cdr3_nt: TGTGCCAGCAGCCCCTCGCCCGGAGCATCAGTGGCTAACTATGGCTACACCTTC
cdr3_aa: CASSPSPGASVANYGYTF

clone_size: once
v_call: TRBV10-3
j_call: TRBJ1-5
cdr3_length: 13
d_call: TRBD1
cdr3_nt: TGTGCCATCAGCCGGGACAGCGATCAGCCCCAGCATTTT
cdr3_aa: CAISRDSDQPQHF

clone_size: -
v_call: TRBV5-1
j_call: TRBJ2-7
cdr3_length: 13
d_call: -
cdr3_nt: TGCGCCAGCAGCTTAGGAGGGGGCGACGAGCAGTACTTC
cdr3_aa: CASSLGGGDEQYF

clone_size: few
v_call: TRBV6-5
j_call: TRBJ1-1
cdr3_length: 11
d_call: -
cdr3_nt: TGTGCCAGCAGGGAGGGCTCTGAAGCTTTCTTT
cdr3_aa: CASREGSEAFF

clone_size: once
v_call: TRBV5-5
j_call: TRBJ2-7
cdr3_length: 12
d_call: -
cdr3_nt: TGTGCCAGCAGCTCCTACGCCTACGAGCAGTACTTC
cdr3_aa: CASSSYAYEQYF

clone_size: -
v_call: TRBV25-1
j_call: TRBJ2-5
cdr3_length: 17
d_call: TRBD2
cdr3_nt: TGTGCCAGCAGTGAATATAGACCGCTAGCGGGGCAAGAGACCCAGTACTTC
cdr3_aa: CASSEYRPLAGQETQYF

clone_size: -
v_call: TRBV10-3
j_call: TRBJ1-1
cdr3_length: 14
d_call: -
cdr3_nt: TGTGCCATCAGTGTGGACAGTCAGAACACTGAAGCTTTCTTT
cdr3_aa: CAISVDSQNTEAFF

clone_size: few
v_call: TRBV5-1
j_call: TRBJ1-3
cdr3_length: 14
d_call: -
cdr3_nt: TGCGCCAGCAGCTTGGACAGGGCTGGAAACACCATATATTTT
cdr3_aa: CASSLDRAGNTIYF

clone_size: -
v_call: TRBV4-2
j_call: TRBJ1-2
cdr3_length: 15
d_call: -
cdr3_nt: TGTGCCAGCACCGCTAGCCAATGGCCGGAGAATGGCTACACCTTC
cdr3_aa: CASTASQWPENGYTF

clone_size: -
v_call: TRBV5-1
j_call: TRBJ1-1
cdr3_length: 13
d_call: -
cdr3_nt: TGCGCCAGCAGCGGGCAATCAATAGCTGAAGCTTTCTTT
cdr3_aa: CASSGQSIAEAFF

clone_size: -
v_call: TRBV9
j_call: TRBJ1-6
cdr3_length: 13
d_call: -
cdr3_nt: TGTGCCAGCAGCGTAGCAGGGGATTCACCCCTCCACTTT
cdr3_aa: CASSVAGDSPLHF

clone_size: -
v_call: TRBV30
j_call: TRBJ2-5
cdr3_length: 12
d_call: -
cdr3_nt: TGTGCCTGGAATAGGGGTCAAGAGACCCAGTACTTC
cdr3_aa: CAWNRGQETQYF

clone_size: -
v_call: TRBV3-1/TRBV3-2
j_call: TRBJ1-2
cdr3_length: 14
d_call: -
cdr3_nt: TGTGCCAGCAGCCAACTCGGCAGGGAGGAAGGCTACACCTTC
cdr3_aa: CASSQLGREEGYTF

clone_size: few
v_call: TRBV5-8
j_call: TRBJ2-7
cdr3_length: 14
d_call: -
cdr3_nt: TGTGCCAGCAGCAAGGGAGACACCCAGGTCGAGCAGTACTTC
cdr3_aa: CASSKGDTQVEQYF

clone_size: -
v_call: TRBV7-7
j_call: TRBJ2-6
cdr3_length: 16
d_call: -
cdr3_nt: TGTGCTAGCAGCTTAGGTACACGGGCTGGGGCCAACGTCCTGACTTTC
cdr3_aa: CASSLGTRAGANVLTF

clone_size: -
v_call: TRBV4-2
j_call: TRBJ1-2
cdr3_length: 15
d_call: -
cdr3_nt: TGTGCCAGCAGCCAAGATGAGGGCAGGGAGGGGGGCTACACCTTC
cdr3_aa: CASSQDEGREGGYTF

clone_size: -
v_call: TRBV5-1
j_call: TRBJ2-2
cdr3_length: 13
d_call: -
cdr3_nt: TGCGCCAGCAGCTCCGACGGCGGCGGGGAGCTGTTTTTT
cdr3_aa: CASSSDGGGELFF

clone_size: once
v_call: TRBV7-9
j_call: TRBJ1-1
cdr3_length: 16
d_call: -
cdr3_nt: TGTGCCAGCAGCTGGGTGACAGGATCCCGCAGGGCTGAAGCTTTCTTT
cdr3_aa: CASSWVTGSRRAEAFF

clone_size: once
v_call: TRBV19
j_call: TRBJ2-7
cdr3_length: 16
d_call: TRBD2
cdr3_nt: TGTGCCAGTACCGCCCTAGCGGCCCCGACGTCCTACGAGCAGTACTTC
cdr3_aa: CASTALAAPTSYEQYF

clone_size: -
v_call: TRBV19
j_call: TRBJ1-5
cdr3_length: 12
d_call: TRBD1
cdr3_nt: TGTGCCAGTAAGTTACAGGGGAGGCCCCAGCATTTT
cdr3_aa: CASKLQGRPQHF

clone_size: -
v_call: TRBV5-1
j_call: TRBJ2-2
cdr3_length: 16
d_call: TRBD1
cdr3_nt: TGCGCCAGCAGCCTCTCCTCCGGGACAGGGGCCGGGGAGCTGTTTTTT
cdr3_aa: CASSLSSGTGAGELFF

clone_size: -
v_call: TRBV7-3
j_call: TRBJ2-1
cdr3_length: 17
d_call: TRBD2
cdr3_nt: TGTGCCAGCAGCTTAAGTTGGGACGGGGGGGCCGACAATGAGCAGTTCTTC
cdr3_aa: CASSLSWDGGADNEQFF

clone_size: -
v_call: TRBV7-2
j_call: TRBJ2-7
cdr3_length: 14
d_call: TRBD1
cdr3_nt: TGTGCCAGCAGTGACCGACAGGGGGCCTACGAGCAGTACTTC
cdr3_aa: CASSDRQGAYEQYF

clone_size: -
v_call: TRBV29-1
j_call: TRBJ1-4
cdr3_length: 13
d_call: -
cdr3_nt: TGCAGCGCCAAAAAGGGGGTTAATGAAAAACTGTTTTTT
cdr3_aa: CSAKKGVNEKLFF

clone_size: -
v_call: TRBV7-9
j_call: TRBJ1-3
cdr3_length: 17
d_call: TRBD1
cdr3_nt: TGTGCCAGCAGCTTAGGTACAGGGGTGATGTCTGGAAACACCATATATTTT
cdr3_aa: CASSLGTGVMSGNTIYF

clone_size: -
v_call: TRBV2
j_call: TRBJ1-1
cdr3_length: 14
d_call: -
cdr3_nt: TGTGCCAGCGGGGGAGGGTTCGTCGGCACTGAAGCTTTCTTT
cdr3_aa: CASGGGFVGTEAFF

clone_size: once
v_call: TRBV5-1
j_call: TRBJ2-1
cdr3_length: 16
d_call: TRBD2
cdr3_nt: TGCGCCAGCAGCTGGGAGCGGGGGGGCCGCCACAATGAGCAGTTCTTC
cdr3_aa: CASSWERGGRHNEQFF

clone_size: -
v_call: TRBV6-6
j_call: TRBJ1-4
cdr3_length: 15
d_call: -
cdr3_nt: TGTGCCAGCAGTTACCCGACGGGCGCCGGCGAGGGACTGTTTTTT
cdr3_aa: CASSYPTGAGEGLFF

clone_size: -
v_call: TRBV9
j_call: TRBJ2-5
cdr3_length: 14
d_call: -
cdr3_nt: TGTGCCAGCAGCGCCCGCGGACTCCAAGAGACCCAGTACTTC
cdr3_aa: CASSARGLQETQYF

clone_size: -
v_call: TRBV18
j_call: TRBJ1-1
cdr3_length: 13
d_call: -
cdr3_nt: TGTGCCAGCTCACCTCTGGGGAGGACTGAAGCTTTCTTT
cdr3_aa: CASSPLGRTEAFF

clone_size: -
v_call: TRBV5-1
j_call: TRBJ1-4
cdr3_length: 16
d_call: -
cdr3_nt: TGCGCCAGCAGCTACGGGGGGAGGACCGGAGGTGAAAAACTGTTTTTT
cdr3_aa: CASSYGGRTGGEKLFF

clone_size: -
v_call: TRBV4-1
j_call: TRBJ1-1
cdr3_length: 13
d_call: TRBD1
cdr3_nt: TGCGCCAGCAGCTCCCTATTGGGACAGGGGGCTTTCTTT
cdr3_aa: CASSSLLGQGAFF

clone_size: -
v_call: TRBV18
j_call: TRBJ2-5
cdr3_length: 15
d_call: -
cdr3_nt: TGTGCCAGCTCACCACGGCACGGGGACCAAGAGACCCAGTACTTC
cdr3_aa: CASSPRHGDQETQYF

clone_size: -
v_call: TRBV10-2
j_call: TRBJ2-1
cdr3_length: 16
d_call: TRBD2
cdr3_nt: TGCGCCAGCAGGAACACGGGACTAGCCGGAAGGAATGAGCAGTTCTTC
cdr3_aa: CASRNTGLAGRNEQFF

clone_size: -
v_call: TRBV3-1/TRBV3-2
j_call: TRBJ2-7
cdr3_length: 16
d_call: TRBD2
cdr3_nt: TGTGCCAGCAGCCGCACGACTAGCGGGGGCTCCTACGAGCAGTACTTC
cdr3_aa: CASSRTTSGGSYEQYF

clone_size: -
v_call: TRBV10-1
j_call: TRBJ2-7
cdr3_length: 15
d_call: TRBD2
cdr3_nt: TGCGCCAGCAGTGAGTCGACATGGAGGGGAGGGTCGCAGTACTTC
cdr3_aa: CASSESTWRGGSQYF

clone_size: -
v_call: TRBV7-3
j_call: TRBJ1-1
cdr3_length: 14
d_call: -
cdr3_nt: TGTGCCAGCAGCTTAACTAGGGGGAACACTGAAGCTTTCTTT
cdr3_aa: CASSLTRGNTEAFF

clone_size: -
v_call: TRBV12-3/TRBV12-4
j_call: TRBJ1-1
cdr3_length: 13
d_call: -
cdr3_nt: TGTGCCAGCAGCCAGTGGGAGGACACTGAAGCTTTCTTT
cdr3_aa: CASSQWEDTEAFF

clone_size: once
v_call: TRBV11-2
j_call: TRBJ2-7
cdr3_length: 15
d_call: TRBD2
cdr3_nt: TGTGCCAGCAGCTTAGTGGGGGGGAGCATCTACGAGCAGTACTTC
cdr3_aa: CASSLVGGSIYEQYF

clone_size: -
v_call: TRBV19
j_call: TRBJ2-1
cdr3_length: 14
d_call: -
cdr3_nt: TGTGCCAGTAGTTTAAGGCCAATAGCTAGCGAGCAGTTCTTC
cdr3_aa: CASSLRPIASEQFF

clone_size: -
v_call: TRBV27
j_call: TRBJ1-6
cdr3_length: 15
d_call: TRBD1
cdr3_nt: TGTGCCAGCCGGCTGACAGGGGGCTTTAATTCACCCCTCCACTTT
cdr3_aa: CASRLTGGFNSPLHF

clone_size: few
v_call: TRBV9
j_call: TRBJ1-3
cdr3_length: 14
d_call: TRBD1
cdr3_nt: TGTGCCAGCAGCCCCGGGACAGGGAGGAACACCATATATTTT
cdr3_aa: CASSPGTGRNTIYF